This T cell receptor beta chain was obtained from a study of identical twins. TCRdb fed the 5' RACE reads into MiXCR, producing one record per CDR3 protein. The repertoire has approximately 630,000 distinct CDR3 sequences, under 8.5% of them found once; the top ten carry over 1.5%. This clonotype was seen a handful of times. The germline V gene encodes CDR1 SGHVS and CDR2 FQNEAQ. The V segment lost 5 bases and the J segment 7 bases; nucleotides outside the gene matches: 7. CDR3 length equals 14 residues. The same data also went into a second study, on yellow fever vaccine responses in identical twins.

The sample taken for sequencing was PBMCs. The receptor comes from a woman between 18 and 29 years old in good health. J is TRBJ2-2 and V is TRBV7-8, with 7 bases fitting TRBD2. The CDR3 spells CASSPRGRGGELFF. For the CDR3, the DNA is TGTGCCAGCAGCCCCCGGGGGAGGGGCGGGGAGCTGTTTTTT.